This entry is about one T cell receptor (beta chain). Its cognate antigen is unknown. This sample was included in a study of CXCR3-negative and CXCR3-positive naive CD8 T cells. For the study at large: Per-library TRB read counts averaged about 1.5 +/- 0.3 million, adding up to 120 million to 150 million in total. Overall study results and limits: Memory cells showed distinct TRBV-TRBJ patterns, while the two naive subsets matched. For CXCR3-positive naive cells, TRB CDR3s were more hydrophobic than those of CXCR3-negative naive cells. The study found comparably high diversity in both naive subsets and much lower diversity in memory CD8+ cells.

Libraries of TRB cDNA were made by 5' RACE and carried UMIs. TCRdb derives one entry per CDR3 protein from the 5' RACE reads, leaving out DNA. This sample carries about 70,000 distinct CDR3 sequences, with just over 0.7% going to the ten biggest clones. The CDR3 length is 12 residues. The germline V gene has CDR1 PRHDT and CDR2 FYEKMQ (reference sequence). Material for sequencing was naive CXCR3+ CD8+ T cells from blood. The sample's subset: CD45RO-CCR7+CD27+CD95- naive CD8+ T cells expressing CXCR3 (TNR3+). This sequence originates from a human donor in good health. Some clones in this sample may be carry-over from other donors' samples. The chain is built from TRBV13 and TRBJ2-3; TCRdb selects TRBD2, and the lack of DNA leaves this call unchecked. CDR3 in amino acids: CASSSPPNTQYF.